These T cell receptor beta chains were read from a single sample in a study of blood T cell repertoires in COVID-19. Profiled with immunoSEQ multiplex PCR; TCRdb holds only in-frame clones, not every one. Of about 45,000 clones in the sample, 70% to 90% are singletons; the top ten hold 6.2%. The sequencing input was peripheral blood. All receptors derive from a human donor in a cohort sampled during active COVID-19. Each CDR3 is given without its conserved first and last residue.

J gene: TRBJ1-1; V gene: TRBV4-1; CDR3 protein: ASSTLQRGPAF
J gene: TRBJ1-4; V gene: TRBV2; CDR3 protein: ASNVGSEKLF
J gene: TRBJ2-1; V gene: TRBV2; CDR3 protein: ASSDGWEEF
J gene: TRBJ1-3; V gene: TRBV29-1; CDR3 protein: SARDGGNTIY
J gene: TRBJ2-5; V gene: TRBV7-2; CDR3 protein: ASSLASGGGQETQY
J gene: TRBJ2-5; V gene: TRBV11-3; CDR3 protein: ASSLVRGDQETQY
J gene: TRBJ1-1; V gene: TRBV29-1; CDR3 protein: SVEATGPTEAF
J gene: TRBJ2-7; V gene: TRBV5-1; CDR3 protein: ASSLGTASYEQY
J gene: TRBJ1-2; V gene: TRBV6-5; CDR3 protein: ASRQGIGYGYT
J gene: TRBJ2-3; V gene: TRBV3-1/TRBV3-2; CDR3 protein: ASSPERASADTQY
J gene: TRBJ2-1; V gene: TRBV4-1; CDR3 protein: ASSQAESGVREQF
J gene: TRBJ2-7; V gene: TRBV7-8; CDR3 protein: ASSPGGAKDKY
J gene: TRBJ2-3; V gene: TRBV5-8; CDR3 protein: ASSLGTGTFTDTQY
J gene: TRBJ1-2; V gene: TRBV3-1/TRBV3-2; CDR3 protein: ASSPSTGANYGYT
J gene: TRBJ2-5; V gene: TRBV7-9; CDR3 protein: ASGRGLAHLQGTQY
J gene: TRBJ1-4; V gene: TRBV9; CDR3 protein: ASSPPAGGQKLF
J gene: TRBJ2-1; V gene: TRBV6-5; CDR3 protein: ASSLLGSSYNEQF
J gene: TRBJ2-7; V gene: TRBV2; CDR3 protein: AGSIGQPGYYEQY
J gene: TRBJ1-5; V gene: TRBV7-8; CDR3 protein: ASSGPGQGNQPQH
J gene: TRBJ2-2; V gene: TRBV19; CDR3 protein: ASRRGGGPAGELF
J gene: TRBJ1-1; V gene: TRBV7-9; CDR3 protein: ASSLSSTEAF
J gene: TRBJ2-2; V gene: TRBV7-9; CDR3 protein: ASVLSAIGELF